This TCR beta chain was recovered during a study of OX40 agonist ivuxolimab in advanced cancers. Study at large: Participants could have had prior anti-PD-1, anti-PD-L1 or anti-CTLA-4 therapy, and roughly 40% had some. Study-level findings and limits: Dosing at 0.1 to 3.0 mg/kg was accompanied by clonal expansion of CD4+ and CD8+ blood T cells by week 6.

Produced via immunoSEQ multiplex PCR; TCRdb's table is partial and in-frame only. The sample shows about 20,000 clones, roughly 78% of them seen only once. Germline V CDR1 and CDR2: MNHEY, SMNVEV (reference sequence). The CDR3 covers 16 residues. V shed 5 bases, J shed 1 base, and the junction held 10 bases outside the gene matches. With baseline, cycle 4 day 1, and cycle 7 day 1 as timepoints, blood was sampled. In its sample, this clone was seen once. Its cognate antigen is unknown. The rearrangement joins TRBV27 to TRBJ1-1; 7 bases are a match to TRBD1. This TCR was recovered from an adult with an advanced solid tumor such as melanoma, head and neck, liver or kidney cancer. The sample in question was CD4+ or CD8+ T cells sorted from blood, obtained in a trial of the OX40 agonist ivuxolimab. The CDR3 region has the DNA TGTGCCAGCAGTCGATTCGGCAGGGGGACGAACACTGAAGCTTTCTTT. This sequence encodes CASSRFGRGTNTEAFF.